These 18 T cell receptor beta chains originate from one sample sequenced in a study of blood T cell repertoires in COVID-19. Here immunoSEQ multiplex PCR was the method, and the copy in TCRdb shows in-frame clones only, minus some. The sample lists some 320,000 clones, approximately 85% seen once, with roughly 7% in the top ten. Sequences were obtained from peripheral blood. Receptors were obtained from a human donor in a cohort sampled during active COVID-19.

The chain carries TRBV6-1 and TRBJ1-3; no firm D call. Per the germline V gene, CDR1 is MNHNS and CDR2 is SASEGT. CDR3 length: 17 amino acids. V gave up 3 bases and J gave up 2 bases, with 17 bases separating them. CDR3: CASSDYPRLEAGNTIYF. The CDR3 DNA reads TGTGCCAGCAGTGACTACCCCAGGCTGGAGGCTGGAAACACCATATATTTT.

The chain uses TRBV3-1 (or the pseudogene TRBV3-2) and TRBJ2-3, with 14 bases that match TRBD2. This CDR3 is built from 17 residues. The V segment lost 1 base and the J segment 6 bases; nucleotides outside the gene matches: 6. CDR1 is LGHDT, CDR2 YNNKEL, per germline (reference sequence). CDR3: CASSQGGTSGGPDTQYF. In nucleotides, the CDR3 is TGTGCCAGCAGCCAAGGCGGGACTAGCGGGGGTCCGGATACGCAGTATTTT.

The chain has TRBV7-8 and TRBJ1-5; perhaps TRBD1 as D (5 bases). CDR1 is SGHVS and CDR2 is FQNEAQ in the germline V gene. This CDR3 is 17 amino acids long. The germline V and J ends were trimmed by 5 bases and 3 bases, with 20 bases remaining between them. The CDR3 loop reads CASSPSLRTSPNQPQHF. CDR3 bases: TGTGCCAGCAGCCCGTCGCTTCGGACATCTCCCAATCAGCCCCAGCATTTT.

This chain connects TRBV27 to TRBJ2-7; D is undetermined. Trimming stripped 3 bases from V and 0 bases from J, with 6 bases between. This CDR3 is 13 amino acids long. Germline V CDR1 and CDR2: MNHEY, SMNVEV (reference sequence). The CDR3 loop reads CASSFVSSYEQYF. The DNA of the CDR3 is TGTGCCAGCAGTTTCGTCAGCTCCTACGAGCAGTACTTC.

This rearrangement joins TRBV12-3 or TRBV12-4 to TRBJ1-1, with D possibly matching TRBD1 (5 bases). The CDR3 sequence is 11 residues long. V was clipped by 7 bases and J by 7 bases, with 10 bases between them. In DNA form, the CDR3 reads TGTGCCAGCAACAAGGGGTTTGAAGCTTTCTTT. Translation: CASNKGFEAFF.

J is TRBJ2-3 and V is TRBV24-1; 7 bases match TRBD1. The CDR3 contains 14 residues. Per the germline V gene, CDR1 is KGHDR and CDR2 is SFDVKD. Trimming cost V 9 bases and J 1 base; bases outside gene matches: 6. DNA of the CDR3: TGTGCCACCCTGAGGACAGGACGCACAGATACGCAGTATTTT. Its translation: CATLRTGRTDTQYF.

This clone occurred a few times. In nucleotides, the CDR3 is TGTGCCAGCAGCTTAGGCAGGGACTATGGCTACACCTTC. Amino acid sequence: CASSLGRDYGYTF. The genes are TRBV7-8 and TRBJ1-2; perhaps TRBD1 as D (5 bases). Germline values: CDR1 SGHVS, CDR2 FQNEAQ. The CDR3 has 13 amino acids. V was cut by 1 base and J by 3 bases, with 6 bases left in between.

J is TRBJ1-4 and V is TRBV9; a weak D match, TRBD1 (6 bases). Germline CDR1 SGDLS, CDR2 YYNGEE. The ends were cut back, 0 bases at V and 5 bases at J, with 14 bases in the middle. CDR3 size: 16 residues. Written as DNA, the CDR3 is TGTGCCAGCAGCGTAGGAGGGAGACAGGACAATGAAAAACTGTTTTTT. Translating it yields CASSVGGRQDNEKLFF.

Only one count was recorded for this clone. V usage is TRBV29-1 and J usage is TRBJ2-7; TRBD1 is a possible D gene (6 bases). V was cut by 6 bases and J by 4 bases, with 13 bases left in between. This CDR3 is 12 amino acids long. Looked up from germline, CDR1 is SQVTM and CDR2 is ANQGSEA. In DNA, the CDR3 is TGCAGCGTGGGACACAGGGAGTACGAGCAGTACTTC. Protein: CSVGHREYEQYF.

This clone was detected once. This chain connects TRBV19 to TRBJ2-1; D is unresolved. The CDR3 sequence is 14 residues long. CDR1 is LNHDA, CDR2 SQIVND, per germline (reference sequence). Trimming took off 6 bases at V and 5 bases at J, with 14 bases between the two ends. CDR3 DNA: TGTGCCAGTAGGCGGCGTAATCCAAACAATGAGCAGTTCTTC. Encoded protein: CASRRRNPNNEQFF.

The rearrangement links TRBV27 to TRBJ2-2; unclear D gene. V lost 2 bases and J lost 10, with 8 bases in between. In germline, CDR1 is MNHEY, CDR2 SMNVEV (reference sequence). The CDR3 loop spans 12 amino acids. For the CDR3, the DNA is TGTGCCAGCAGTTTACAAGGAGAGGAGCTGTTTTTT. Protein product: CASSLQGEELFF.

The rearrangement uses TRBV7-6 and TRBJ1-1; the match to TRBD1 covers 8 bases. Germline CDR1 is SGHVS and CDR2 is FNYEAQ. The ends lost 5 bases at V and 1 base at J; junction bases unmatched: 6. The CDR3 has 15 amino acids. Written as DNA, the CDR3 is TGTGCCAGCAGCCAAACAGGGGGTAGGAACACTGAAGCTTTCTTT. This sequence encodes CASSQTGGRNTEAFF.

The chain recombines TRBV5-1 with TRBJ2-3; no firm D call. The CDR3 consists of 12 residues. Trimming left V 2 bases short and J 5 bases short, with 6 bases between. Germline values: CDR1 SGHRS, CDR2 YFSETQ. DNA of the CDR3: TGCGCCAGCAGCTTCCCCCAAGATACGCAGTATTTT. Translating it yields CASSFPQDTQYF.

The chain couples TRBV7-2 to TRBJ2-1; 8 bases match TRBD1. Germline values: CDR1 SGHTA, CDR2 FQGNSA. The CDR3 extends over 17 amino acids. The V gene end was trimmed by 4 bases and the J gene end by 0 bases; junction bases not matched to a gene: 8. The DNA for the CDR3 is TGTGCCAGCAGCTCCTATGCCGGGACAGGCTCCTACAATGAGCAGTTCTTC. Its protein product is CASSSYAGTGSYNEQFF.

The chain has TRBV7-6 and TRBJ2-7; TRBD2 aligns across 10 bases. This CDR3 contains 15 residues. V was pared by 3 bases and J by 1 base, with 3 bases of the junction left unmatched. Germline lookup yields CDR1 SGHVS and CDR2 FNYEAQ. CDR3 amino acids: CASSLLAGGSYEQYF. In DNA form, the CDR3 reads TGTGCCAGCAGCTTGTTAGCGGGGGGTTCCTACGAGCAGTACTTC. The entire variable domain, with the rest obtained from reference TRBV7-6 and TRBJ2-7, is as follows: GAGVSQSPRYKVTKRGQDVALRCDPISGHVSLYWYRQALGQGPEFLTYFNYEAQQDKSGLPNDRFSAERPEGSISTLTIQRTEQRDSAMYRCASSLLAGGSYEQYFGPGTRLTVT.

The chain recombines TRBV7-9 with TRBJ1-1; no clear D gene. CDR1 and CDR2 from the germline V gene are SEHNR and FQNEAQ (reference sequence). The CDR3 contains 13 residues. V was shortened by 5 bases and J by 4 bases, with 11 bases between the two germline ends. CDR3 sequence reads: CASSKPTATEAFF. As DNA, the CDR3 is TGTGCCAGCAGCAAACCCACTGCCACTGAAGCTTTCTTT.

J is TRBJ2-1 and V is TRBV12-3 or TRBV12-4, with TRBD1 identical over 8 bases. The CDR3 loop spans 12 amino acids. J gave up 12 bases and V 6 bases, and 7 bases lay outside the gene matches. The CDR3 protein is CASRRGTGMQFF. The CDR3 DNA follows: TGTGCCAGCAGACGGGGGACAGGAATGCAGTTCTTC.

The chain employs TRBV7-9 and TRBJ2-7; possible D gene TRBD1, 5 bases. V lost 5 bases, J lost 3 bases, and 11 bases lay in between. This CDR3 contains 13 residues. CDR1 and CDR2 (germline): SEHNR, FQNEAQ (reference sequence). Here the CDR3 reads CASSVQEYYEQYF. The CDR3 coding sequence is TGTGCCAGCAGCGTACAGGAGTACTACGAGCAGTACTTC.